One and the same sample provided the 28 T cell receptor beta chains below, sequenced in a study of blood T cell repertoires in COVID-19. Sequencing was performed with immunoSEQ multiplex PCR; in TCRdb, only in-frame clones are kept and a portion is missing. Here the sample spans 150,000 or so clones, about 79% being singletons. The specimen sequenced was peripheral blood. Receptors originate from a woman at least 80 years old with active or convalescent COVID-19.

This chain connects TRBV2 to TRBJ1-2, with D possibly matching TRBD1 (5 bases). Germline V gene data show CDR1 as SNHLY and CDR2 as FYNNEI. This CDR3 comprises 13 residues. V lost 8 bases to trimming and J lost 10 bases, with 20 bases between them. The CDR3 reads CASSPSGGGVYTF. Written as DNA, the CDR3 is TGTGCCAGCTCTCCATCGGGCGGGGGGGTCTACACCTTC. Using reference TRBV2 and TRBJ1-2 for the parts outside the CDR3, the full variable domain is EPEVTQTPSHQVTQMGQEVILRCVPISNHLYFYWYRQILGQKVEFLVSFYNNEISEKSEIFDDQFSVERPDGSNFTLKIRSTKLEDSAMYFCASSPSGGGVYTFGSGTRLTVV.

The CDR3 DNA is TGCGCCAGCAGCTCCTCACAGGGCCTTCCCTACGAGCAGTACTTC. Translation gives CASSSSQGLPYEQYF. V and J are TRBV5-1 and TRBJ2-7; a possible D gene is TRBD1 (6 bases). The ends were cut back, 3 bases at V and 2 bases at J, with 15 bases in the middle. Germline loops: CDR1 SGHRS, CDR2 YFSETQ. CDR3 size: 15 residues.

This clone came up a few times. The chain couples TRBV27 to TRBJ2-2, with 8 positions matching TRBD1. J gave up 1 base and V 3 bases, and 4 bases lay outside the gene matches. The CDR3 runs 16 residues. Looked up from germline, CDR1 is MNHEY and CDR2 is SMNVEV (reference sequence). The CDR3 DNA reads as TGTGCCAGCAGTTTTTTACAGGGGGGGAACACCGGGGAGCTGTTTTTT. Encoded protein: CASSFLQGGNTGELFF.

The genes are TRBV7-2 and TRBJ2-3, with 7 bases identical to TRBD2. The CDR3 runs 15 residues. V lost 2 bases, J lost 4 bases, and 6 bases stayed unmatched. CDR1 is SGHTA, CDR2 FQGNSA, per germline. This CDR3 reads CASSLTGGSPDTQYF. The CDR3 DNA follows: TGTGCCAGCAGCTTAACGGGGGGAAGCCCAGATACGCAGTATTTT.

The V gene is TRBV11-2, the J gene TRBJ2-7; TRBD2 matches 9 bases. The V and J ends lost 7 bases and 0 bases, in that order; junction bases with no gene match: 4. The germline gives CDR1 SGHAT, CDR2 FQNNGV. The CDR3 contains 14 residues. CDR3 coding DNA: TGTGCCAGCAAAGGACTAGCGAGCTCCTACGAGCAGTACTTC. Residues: CASKGLASSYEQYF.

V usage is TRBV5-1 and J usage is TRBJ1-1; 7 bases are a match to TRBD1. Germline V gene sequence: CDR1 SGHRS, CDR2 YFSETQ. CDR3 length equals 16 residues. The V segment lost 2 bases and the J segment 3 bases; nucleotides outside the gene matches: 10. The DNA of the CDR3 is TGCGCCAGCAGCTTTATGCTCATAGACAGGGACACTGAAGCTTTCTTT. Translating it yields CASSFMLIDRDTEAFF.

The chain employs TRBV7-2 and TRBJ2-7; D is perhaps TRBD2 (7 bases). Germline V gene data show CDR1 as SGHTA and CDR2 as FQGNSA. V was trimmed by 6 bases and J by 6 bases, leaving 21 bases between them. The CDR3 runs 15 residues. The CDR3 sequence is CASRKTRGGLGEQYF. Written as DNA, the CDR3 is TGTGCCAGCAGAAAAACAAGGGGGGGGTTGGGCGAGCAGTACTTC.

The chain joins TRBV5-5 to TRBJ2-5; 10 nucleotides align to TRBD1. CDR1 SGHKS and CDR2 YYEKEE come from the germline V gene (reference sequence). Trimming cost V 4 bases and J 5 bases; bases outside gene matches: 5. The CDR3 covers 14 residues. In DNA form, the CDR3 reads TGTGCCAGCAGCAGGGACAGGGGCGGGGAGACCCAGTACTTC. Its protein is CASSRDRGGETQYF.

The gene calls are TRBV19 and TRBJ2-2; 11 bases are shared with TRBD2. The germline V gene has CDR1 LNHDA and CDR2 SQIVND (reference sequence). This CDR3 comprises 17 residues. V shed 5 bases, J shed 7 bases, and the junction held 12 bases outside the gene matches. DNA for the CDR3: TGTGCCAGTAGTGCGCAGACTAGCGGGGTAGGCCACGGGGAGCTGTTTTTT. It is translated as CASSAQTSGVGHGELFF.

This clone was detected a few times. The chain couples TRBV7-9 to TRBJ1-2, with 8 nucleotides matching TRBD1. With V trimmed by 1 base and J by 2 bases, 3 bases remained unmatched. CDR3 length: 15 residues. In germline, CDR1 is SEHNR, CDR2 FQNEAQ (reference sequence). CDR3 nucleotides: TGTGCCAGCAGCTTAGATGGACAGGGAAACTATGGCTACACCTTC. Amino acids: CASSLDGQGNYGYTF.

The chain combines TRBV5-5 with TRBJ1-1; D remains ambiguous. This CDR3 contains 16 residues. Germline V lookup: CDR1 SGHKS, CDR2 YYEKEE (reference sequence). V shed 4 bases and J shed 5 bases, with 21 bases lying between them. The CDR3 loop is CASSLTEWPTRTEAFF. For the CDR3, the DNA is TGTGCCAGCAGCCTAACGGAATGGCCAACGAGGACTGAAGCTTTCTTT.

The CDR3 loop is CASSFDAGPGEQFF. The CDR3, as DNA: TGTGCCAGCAGCTTCGACGCGGGGCCCGGTGAGCAGTTCTTC. The chain is built from TRBV7-2 and TRBJ2-1, with a tentative D call TRBD2 (6 bases). The V gene lost 3 bases and the J gene lost 9 bases, with 15 bases spanning the gap. CDR1 SGHTA and CDR2 FQGNSA come from the germline V gene. This CDR3 comprises 14 residues. The full variable domain, in which reference TRBV7-2 and TRBJ2-1 provide the parts outside the CDR3, is GAGVSQSPSNKVTEKGKDVELRCDPISGHTALYWYRQSLGQGLEFLIYFQGNSAPDKSGLPSDRFSAERTGGSVSTLTIQRTQQEDSAVYLCASSFDAGPGEQFFGPGTRLTVL.

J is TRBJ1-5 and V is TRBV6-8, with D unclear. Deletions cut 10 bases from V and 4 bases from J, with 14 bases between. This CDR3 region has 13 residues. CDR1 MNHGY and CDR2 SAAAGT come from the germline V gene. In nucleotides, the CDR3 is TGTGCCAACCGAGCTCCCCGAAATCAGCCCCAGCATTTT. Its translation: CANRAPRNQPQHF.

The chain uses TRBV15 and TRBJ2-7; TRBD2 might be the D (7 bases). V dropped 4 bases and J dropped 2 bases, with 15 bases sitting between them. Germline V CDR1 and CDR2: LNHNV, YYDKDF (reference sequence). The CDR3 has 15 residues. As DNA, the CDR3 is TGTGCCACCAGCACCCAACAGGGAGGGGCCTACGAGCAGTACTTC. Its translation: CATSTQQGGAYEQYF. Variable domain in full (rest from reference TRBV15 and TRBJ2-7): DAMVIQNPRYQVTQFGKPVTLSCSQTLNHNVMYWYQQKSSQAPKLLFHYYDKDFNNEADTPDNFQSRRPNTSFCFLDIRSPGLGDTAMYLCATSTQQGGAYEQYFGPGTRLTVT.

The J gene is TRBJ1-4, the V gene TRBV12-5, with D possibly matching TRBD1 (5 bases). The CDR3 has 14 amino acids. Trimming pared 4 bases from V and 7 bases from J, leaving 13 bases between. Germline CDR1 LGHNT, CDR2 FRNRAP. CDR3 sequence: CASGSGANTEKLFF. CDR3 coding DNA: TGTGCTAGTGGTTCTGGGGCTAATACTGAAAAACTGTTTTTT.

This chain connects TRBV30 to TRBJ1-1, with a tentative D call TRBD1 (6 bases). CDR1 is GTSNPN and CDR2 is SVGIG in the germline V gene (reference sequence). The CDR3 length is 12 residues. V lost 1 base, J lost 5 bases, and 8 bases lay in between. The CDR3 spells CAWSGGLTEAFF. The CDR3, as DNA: TGTGCCTGGAGTGGGGGGCTTACTGAAGCTTTCTTT.

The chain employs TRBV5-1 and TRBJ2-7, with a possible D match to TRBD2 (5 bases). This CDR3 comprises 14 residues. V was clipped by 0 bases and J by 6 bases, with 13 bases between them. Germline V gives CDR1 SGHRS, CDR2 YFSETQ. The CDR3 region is CASSLAMRVPEQYF. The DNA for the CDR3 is TGCGCCAGCAGCTTGGCCATGCGGGTTCCCGAGCAGTACTTC. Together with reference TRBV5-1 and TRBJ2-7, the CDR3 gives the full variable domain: KAGVTQTPRYLIKTRGQQVTLSCSPISGHRSVSWYQQTPGQGLQFLFEYFSETQRNKGNFPGRFSGRQFSNSRSEMNVSTLELGDSALYLCASSLAMRVPEQYFGPGTRLTVT.

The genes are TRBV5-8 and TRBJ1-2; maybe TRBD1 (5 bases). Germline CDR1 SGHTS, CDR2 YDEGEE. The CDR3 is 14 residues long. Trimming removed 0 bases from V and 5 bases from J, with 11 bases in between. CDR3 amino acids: CASSLGGGLYGYTF. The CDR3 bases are TGTGCCAGCAGCTTGGGCGGGGGTCTATATGGCTACACCTTC.

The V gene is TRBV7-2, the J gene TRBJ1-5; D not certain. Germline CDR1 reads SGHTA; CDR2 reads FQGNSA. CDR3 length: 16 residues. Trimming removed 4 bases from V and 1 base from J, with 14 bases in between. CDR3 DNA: TGTGCCAGCAGCTCCGGAGGAGGGAGGAGCAATCAGCCCCAGCATTTT. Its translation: CASSSGGGRSNQPQHF.

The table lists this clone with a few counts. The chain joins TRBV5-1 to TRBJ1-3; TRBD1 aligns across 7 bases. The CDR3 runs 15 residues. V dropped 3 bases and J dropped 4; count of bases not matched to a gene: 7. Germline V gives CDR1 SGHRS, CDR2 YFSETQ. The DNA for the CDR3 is TGCGCCAGCAGCTCCCTGACAGGGCGGGGAAACACCATATATTTT. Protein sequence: CASSSLTGRGNTIYF.

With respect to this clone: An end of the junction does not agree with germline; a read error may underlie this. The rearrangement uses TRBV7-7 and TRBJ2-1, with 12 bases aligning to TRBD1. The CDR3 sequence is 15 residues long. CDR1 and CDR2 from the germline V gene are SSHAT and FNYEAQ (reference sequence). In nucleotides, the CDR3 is TGTGCTAGCAGTTCCGGGACAGGGGGCAACAATGAGCAGTTCTTC. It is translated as CASSSGTGGNNEQFF.

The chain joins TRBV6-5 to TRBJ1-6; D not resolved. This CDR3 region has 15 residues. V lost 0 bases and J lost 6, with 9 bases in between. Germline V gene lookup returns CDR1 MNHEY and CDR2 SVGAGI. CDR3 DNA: TGTGCCAGCAGTTACTCGTCGGACTTTAATTCACCCCTCCACTTT. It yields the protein CASSYSSDFNSPLHF.

CDR3: CASSQDSFGGNTIYF. The CDR3 nucleotides are TGCGCCAGCAGCCAAGATTCATTTGGGGGCAACACCATATATTTT. The chain recombines TRBV4-3 with TRBJ1-3; D perhaps matches TRBD1 (6 bases). This CDR3 region has 15 residues. V was clipped by 0 bases and J by 7 bases, with 13 bases between them. Germline values: CDR1 LGHNA, CDR2 YSLEER.

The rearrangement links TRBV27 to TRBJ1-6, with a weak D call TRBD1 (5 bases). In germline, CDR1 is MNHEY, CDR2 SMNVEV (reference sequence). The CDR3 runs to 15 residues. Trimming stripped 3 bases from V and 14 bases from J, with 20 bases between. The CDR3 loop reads CASSLLGGQGRALHF. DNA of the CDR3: TGTGCCAGCAGTTTGTTGGGAGGCCAGGGTAGGGCCCTCCACTTT.

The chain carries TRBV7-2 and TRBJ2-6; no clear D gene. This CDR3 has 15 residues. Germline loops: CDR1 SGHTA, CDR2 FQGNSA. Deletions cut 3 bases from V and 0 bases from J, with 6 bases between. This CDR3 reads CASSFELSGANVLTF. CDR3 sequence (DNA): TGTGCCAGCAGCTTTGAACTCTCTGGGGCCAACGTCCTGACTTTC.

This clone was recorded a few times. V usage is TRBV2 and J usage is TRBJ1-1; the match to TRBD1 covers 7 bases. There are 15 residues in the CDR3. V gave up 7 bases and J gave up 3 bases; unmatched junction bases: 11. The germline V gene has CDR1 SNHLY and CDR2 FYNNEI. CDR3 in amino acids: CASKYLTGLDTEAFF. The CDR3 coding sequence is TGTGCCAGCAAGTACCTGACAGGGTTGGACACTGAAGCTTTCTTT.

CDR3: CASSRPGERYGYTF. In DNA form, the CDR3 reads TGTGCCAGCAGCAGACCAGGGGAGCGCTATGGCTACACCTTC. The chain combines TRBV5-4 with TRBJ1-2; D is perhaps TRBD1 (6 bases). V was pared by 4 bases and J by 4 bases, with 14 bases between. Germline CDR1 reads SGHNT; CDR2 reads YYREEE (reference sequence). This CDR3 is built from 14 residues.

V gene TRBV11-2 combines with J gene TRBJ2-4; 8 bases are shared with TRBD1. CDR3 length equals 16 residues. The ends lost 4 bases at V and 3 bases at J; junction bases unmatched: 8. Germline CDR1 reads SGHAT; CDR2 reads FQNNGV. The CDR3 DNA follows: TGTGCCAGCAGCTCCTGGACAGGGTCGGGCAAAAACATTCAGTACTTC. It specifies CASSSWTGSGKNIQYF.